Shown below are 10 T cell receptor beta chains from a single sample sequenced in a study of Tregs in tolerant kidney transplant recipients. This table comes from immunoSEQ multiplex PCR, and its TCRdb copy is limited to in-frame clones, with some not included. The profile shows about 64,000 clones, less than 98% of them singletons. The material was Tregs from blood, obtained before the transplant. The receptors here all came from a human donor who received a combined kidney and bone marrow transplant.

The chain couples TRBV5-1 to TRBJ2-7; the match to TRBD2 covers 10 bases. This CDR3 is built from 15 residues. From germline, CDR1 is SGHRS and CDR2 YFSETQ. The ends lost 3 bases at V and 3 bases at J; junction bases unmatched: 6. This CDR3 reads CASSSERGGIYEQYF. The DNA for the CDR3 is TGCGCCAGCAGCTCCGAGCGGGGGGGCATCTACGAGCAGTACTTC.

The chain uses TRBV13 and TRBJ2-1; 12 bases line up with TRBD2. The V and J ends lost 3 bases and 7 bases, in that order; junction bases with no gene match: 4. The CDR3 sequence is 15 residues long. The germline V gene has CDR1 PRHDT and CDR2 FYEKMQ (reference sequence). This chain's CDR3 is CASSFRGLAGNEQFF. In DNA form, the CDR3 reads TGTGCCAGCAGCTTCCGGGGACTAGCGGGTAATGAGCAGTTCTTC.

CDR3 loop: CASSFNIGDGYTF. For the CDR3, the DNA is TGTGCCAGCAGTTTTAATATAGGGGATGGCTACACCTTC. The chain is built from TRBV27 and TRBJ1-2; D is possibly TRBD1 (5 bases). V was trimmed by 3 bases and J by 6 bases, leaving 11 bases between them. This CDR3 has 13 residues. CDR1 and CDR2 from the germline V gene are MNHEY and SMNVEV (reference sequence).

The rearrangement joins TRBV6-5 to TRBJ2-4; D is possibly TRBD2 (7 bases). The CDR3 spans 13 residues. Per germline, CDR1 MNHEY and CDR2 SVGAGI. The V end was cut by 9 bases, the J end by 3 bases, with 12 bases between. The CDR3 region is CASSRGGKNIQYF. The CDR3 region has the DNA TGTGCCAGTTCGAGGGGGGGCAAAAACATTCAGTACTTC.

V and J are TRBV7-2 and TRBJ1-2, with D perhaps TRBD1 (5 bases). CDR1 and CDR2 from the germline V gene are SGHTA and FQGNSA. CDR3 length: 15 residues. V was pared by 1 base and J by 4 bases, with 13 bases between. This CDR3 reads CASSLVARGTYGYTF. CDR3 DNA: TGTGCCAGCAGCTTAGTGGCTCGGGGGACCTATGGCTACACCTTC.

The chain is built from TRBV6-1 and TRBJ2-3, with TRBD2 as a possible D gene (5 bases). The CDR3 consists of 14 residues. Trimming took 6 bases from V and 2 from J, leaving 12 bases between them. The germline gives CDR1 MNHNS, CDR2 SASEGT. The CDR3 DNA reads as TGTGCCAGCAGAAGAGCGGTTTCCACAGATACGCAGTATTTT. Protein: CASRRAVSTDTQYF.

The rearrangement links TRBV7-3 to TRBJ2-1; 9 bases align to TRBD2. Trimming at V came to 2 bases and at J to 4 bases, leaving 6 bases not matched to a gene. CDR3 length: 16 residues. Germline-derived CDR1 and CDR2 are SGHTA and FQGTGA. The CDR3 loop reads CASSLVGTSGYNEQFF. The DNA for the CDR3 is TGTGCCAGCAGCTTAGTGGGAACTAGCGGGTACAATGAGCAGTTCTTC.

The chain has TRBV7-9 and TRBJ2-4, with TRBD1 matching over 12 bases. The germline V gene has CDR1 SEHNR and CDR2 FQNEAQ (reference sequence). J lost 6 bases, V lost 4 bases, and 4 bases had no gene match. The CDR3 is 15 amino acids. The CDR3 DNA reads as TGTGCCAGCAGCTCCGGGACAGGGGGCAGAAACATTCAGTACTTC. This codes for CASSSGTGGRNIQYF.

CDR3 nucleotides: TGTGCCAGCAGCCGTAGCGGCCCAGCGGGTGCGGCAGATACGCAGTATTTT. Its protein product is CASSRSGPAGAADTQYF. The chain joins TRBV5-5 to TRBJ2-3, with a tentative D call TRBD2 (6 bases). Germline V gives CDR1 SGHKS, CDR2 YYEKEE (reference sequence). The CDR3 loop spans 17 amino acids. Trimming cost V 4 bases and J 4 bases, with 22 bases left between them. Together with reference TRBV5-5 and TRBJ2-3, the CDR3 gives the full variable domain: DAGVTQSPTHLIKTRGQQVTLRCSPISGHKSVSWYQQVLGQGPQFIFQYYEKEERGRGNFPDRFSARQFPNYSSELNVNALLLGDSALYLCASSRSGPAGAADTQYFGPGTRLTVL.

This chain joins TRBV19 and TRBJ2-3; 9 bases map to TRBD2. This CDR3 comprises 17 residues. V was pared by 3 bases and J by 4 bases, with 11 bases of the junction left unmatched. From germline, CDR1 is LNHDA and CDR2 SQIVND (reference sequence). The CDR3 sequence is CASSIVIAGDGADTQYF. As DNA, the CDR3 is TGTGCCAGTAGTATTGTGATAGCGGGAGATGGGGCAGATACGCAGTATTTT.